This T cell receptor (beta chain) was recorded in a study of T cell responses to AZD1222 COVID-19 vaccine (dated by TCRdb to about 2021). For the wider study: A total of 240 or so trial participants underwent TCR sequencing, of whom 207 had received two doses of AZD1222 and roughly 26 had received two doses of the MenACWY control vaccine. Trial participants were enrolled into age subgroups of 18-55, 56-69 and 70-plus years, which contained about 150, 28 and 57 TCR-sequenced participants, respectively. Broader findings and caveats from the paper: After two AZD1222 doses, both the breadth and the depth of spike-specific TCRs were significantly higher than at day 0 and than in MenACWY recipients. Because no day 14 peak-response samples were available, repertoires were characterized only after the peak T cell response. Most participants were white British and females outnumbered males, and the authors suggested that clonal diversity may have been underestimated. The 56-69-year group was small, and its depth increase did not reach significance, likely because of low power. Reportedly, almost half of the unique spike-specific TCRs recognized epitopes lying outside the regions that are mutated in the B.1.351 and B.1.1.7 variants. The vaccine-associated CD4 TCRs covered the entire spike protein, and the dominant responses fell in regions 160-218 and 743-854. Only five to seven AZD1222 recipients were SARS-CoV-2 seropositive at baseline, limiting conclusions about previously exposed vaccinees.

The sample's time point label, in plain terms: baseline before first vaccination. According to the study, the label for this sample's treatment or condition signals: meningococcal conjugate vaccine given as trial control. Vaccinee samples came from UK trials COV001 and COV002, including a single-blind randomized controlled phase 2/3 trial of AZD1222 (ChAdOx1 nCoV-19) in healthy adults. Trial participant PBMC samples were collected at day 0 and day 28 after the second dose for TCRbeta chain sequencing. The germline V gene (reference sequence) provides CDR1 LNHDA and CDR2 SQIVND. V drops 3 bases and J drops 4 bases, leaving 10 bases in between. From cysteine to phenylalanine, the CDR3 is 14 amino acids long. Here the CDR3 DNA is all that survives: 42 bases in frame from base 1. The CDR3 regions of human TCRbeta chains were analyzed by immunosequencing. Per the original workflow: TCRs in the repertoires were matched against a reference library of SARS-CoV-2-specific TCRs that had been generated with the MIRA antigen-specificity platform. Breadth meant the fraction of unique TCRs that were SARS-CoV-2-associated, whereas depth meant the fraction of total T cells that were SARS-CoV-2-associated. Each spike-specific TCR was assigned to its reactive spike region and to a CD4 or CD8 class using the MIRA data. Log10-transformed breadth and depth values were compared by one-way ANOVA with Sidak's multiple comparisons tests. The table comes from immuneACCESS by way of TCRdb, which keeps in-frame sequences with V and J called. Part of the clones is missing from these tables; in studies checked, under half for an unresolved V gene and the rest for unknown reasons. The DNA was the basis for D and trimming; V, J and clone size are from that table. This sample lists 140,000 to 150,000 clones; around four fifths were detected once. The ten largest clones add up to 4.1% of the sample.

Worth noting for this clone: Which antigen it targets is not known. Base qualities were left out, and no much larger clone turns up one base away.

The sequencing used peripheral blood, collected on day 0 of MenACWY control vaccination. The chain is assembled from TRBV19 and TRBJ2-1; no D gene call is confident. The sequence came from an adult in good health. At the DNA level, the sequence is TGTGCCAGTAGTATTAGTACAGATTACAATGAGCAGTTCTTC. This gives the protein CASSISTDYNEQFF.